This T cell receptor (beta chain) was retrieved from a study of OX40 agonist ivuxolimab in advanced cancers. The table lists this clone with a few counts. The CDR3 is 15 residues long. CDR1 SGHDN and CDR2 FVKESK come from the germline V gene. Trimming stripped 4 bases from V and 8 bases from J, with 20 bases between. Assay: immunoSEQ multiplex PCR; the TCRdb copy retains only in-frame clones and omits some. The data contain around 86,000 clones, about four fifths of them singletons. The clonotype originates from an adult with an advanced solid tumor such as melanoma, head and neck, liver or kidney cancer. The chain carries TRBV14 and TRBJ1-2; D perhaps matches TRBD1 (5 bases). Sequencing was performed on CD4+ or CD8+ T cells sorted from blood, taken in a trial of the OX40 agonist ivuxolimab. The CDR3 sequence is CASSPQGVAALGYTF. The CDR3 DNA reads as TGTGCCAGCAGCCCCCAAGGGGTGGCAGCGTTGGGCTACACCTTC. Full variable domain (missing parts from reference TRBV14 and TRBJ1-2): EAGVTQFPSHSVIEKGQTVTLRCDPISGHDNLYWYRRVMGKEIKFLLHFVKESKQDESGMPNNRFLAERTGGTYSTLKVQPAELEDSGVYFCASSPQGVAALGYTFGSGTRLTVV.